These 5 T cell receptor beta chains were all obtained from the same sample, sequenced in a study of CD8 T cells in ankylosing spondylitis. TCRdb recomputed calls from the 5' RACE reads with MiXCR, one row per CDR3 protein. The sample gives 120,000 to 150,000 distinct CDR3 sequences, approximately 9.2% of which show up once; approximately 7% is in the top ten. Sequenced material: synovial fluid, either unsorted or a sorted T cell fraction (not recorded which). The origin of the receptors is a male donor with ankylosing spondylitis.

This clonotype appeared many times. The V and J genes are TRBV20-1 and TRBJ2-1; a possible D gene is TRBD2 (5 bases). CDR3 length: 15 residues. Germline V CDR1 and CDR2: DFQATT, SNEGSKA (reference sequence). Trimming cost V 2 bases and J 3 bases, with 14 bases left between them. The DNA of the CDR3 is TGCAGTGCTAGAACCCTGTCGGGAAGCTACAATGAGCAGTTCTTC. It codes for CSARTLSGSYNEQFF.

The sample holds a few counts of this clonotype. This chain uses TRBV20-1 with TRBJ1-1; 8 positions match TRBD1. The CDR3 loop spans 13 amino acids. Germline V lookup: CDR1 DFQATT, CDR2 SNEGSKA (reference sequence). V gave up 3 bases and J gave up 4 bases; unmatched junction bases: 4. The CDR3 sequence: CSASHRGATEAFF. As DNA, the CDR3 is TGCAGTGCTAGCCACAGGGGGGCCACTGAAGCTTTCTTT.

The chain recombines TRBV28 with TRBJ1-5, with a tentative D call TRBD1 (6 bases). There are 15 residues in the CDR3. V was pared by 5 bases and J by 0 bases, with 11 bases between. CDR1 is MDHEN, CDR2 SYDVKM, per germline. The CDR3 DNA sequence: TGTGCCAGCAGTATGACAGGAGCTAGCAATCAGCCCCAGCATTTT. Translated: CASSMTGASNQPQHF. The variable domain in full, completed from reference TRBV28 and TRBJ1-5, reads DVKVTQSSRYLVKRTGEKVFLECVQDMDHENMFWYRQDPGLGLRLIYFSYDVKMKEKGDIPEGYSVSREKKERFSLILESASTNQTSMYLCASSMTGASNQPQHFGDGTRLSIL.

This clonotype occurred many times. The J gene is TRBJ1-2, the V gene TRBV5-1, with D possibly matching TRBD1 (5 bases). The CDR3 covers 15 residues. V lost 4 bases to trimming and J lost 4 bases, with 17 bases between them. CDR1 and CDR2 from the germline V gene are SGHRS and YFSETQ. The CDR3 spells CASSPGDRPLYGYTF. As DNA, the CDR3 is TGCGCCAGCAGCCCGGGCGACAGACCCCTCTATGGCTACACCTTC.

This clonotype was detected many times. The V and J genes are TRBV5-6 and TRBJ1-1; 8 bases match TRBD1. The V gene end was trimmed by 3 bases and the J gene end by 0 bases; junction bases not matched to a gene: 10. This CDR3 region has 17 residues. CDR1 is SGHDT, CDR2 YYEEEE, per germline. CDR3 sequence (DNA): TGTGCCAGCAGCTGGCGACAGGGGCTAACCATGAACACTGAAGCTTTCTTT. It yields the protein CASSWRQGLTMNTEAFF.